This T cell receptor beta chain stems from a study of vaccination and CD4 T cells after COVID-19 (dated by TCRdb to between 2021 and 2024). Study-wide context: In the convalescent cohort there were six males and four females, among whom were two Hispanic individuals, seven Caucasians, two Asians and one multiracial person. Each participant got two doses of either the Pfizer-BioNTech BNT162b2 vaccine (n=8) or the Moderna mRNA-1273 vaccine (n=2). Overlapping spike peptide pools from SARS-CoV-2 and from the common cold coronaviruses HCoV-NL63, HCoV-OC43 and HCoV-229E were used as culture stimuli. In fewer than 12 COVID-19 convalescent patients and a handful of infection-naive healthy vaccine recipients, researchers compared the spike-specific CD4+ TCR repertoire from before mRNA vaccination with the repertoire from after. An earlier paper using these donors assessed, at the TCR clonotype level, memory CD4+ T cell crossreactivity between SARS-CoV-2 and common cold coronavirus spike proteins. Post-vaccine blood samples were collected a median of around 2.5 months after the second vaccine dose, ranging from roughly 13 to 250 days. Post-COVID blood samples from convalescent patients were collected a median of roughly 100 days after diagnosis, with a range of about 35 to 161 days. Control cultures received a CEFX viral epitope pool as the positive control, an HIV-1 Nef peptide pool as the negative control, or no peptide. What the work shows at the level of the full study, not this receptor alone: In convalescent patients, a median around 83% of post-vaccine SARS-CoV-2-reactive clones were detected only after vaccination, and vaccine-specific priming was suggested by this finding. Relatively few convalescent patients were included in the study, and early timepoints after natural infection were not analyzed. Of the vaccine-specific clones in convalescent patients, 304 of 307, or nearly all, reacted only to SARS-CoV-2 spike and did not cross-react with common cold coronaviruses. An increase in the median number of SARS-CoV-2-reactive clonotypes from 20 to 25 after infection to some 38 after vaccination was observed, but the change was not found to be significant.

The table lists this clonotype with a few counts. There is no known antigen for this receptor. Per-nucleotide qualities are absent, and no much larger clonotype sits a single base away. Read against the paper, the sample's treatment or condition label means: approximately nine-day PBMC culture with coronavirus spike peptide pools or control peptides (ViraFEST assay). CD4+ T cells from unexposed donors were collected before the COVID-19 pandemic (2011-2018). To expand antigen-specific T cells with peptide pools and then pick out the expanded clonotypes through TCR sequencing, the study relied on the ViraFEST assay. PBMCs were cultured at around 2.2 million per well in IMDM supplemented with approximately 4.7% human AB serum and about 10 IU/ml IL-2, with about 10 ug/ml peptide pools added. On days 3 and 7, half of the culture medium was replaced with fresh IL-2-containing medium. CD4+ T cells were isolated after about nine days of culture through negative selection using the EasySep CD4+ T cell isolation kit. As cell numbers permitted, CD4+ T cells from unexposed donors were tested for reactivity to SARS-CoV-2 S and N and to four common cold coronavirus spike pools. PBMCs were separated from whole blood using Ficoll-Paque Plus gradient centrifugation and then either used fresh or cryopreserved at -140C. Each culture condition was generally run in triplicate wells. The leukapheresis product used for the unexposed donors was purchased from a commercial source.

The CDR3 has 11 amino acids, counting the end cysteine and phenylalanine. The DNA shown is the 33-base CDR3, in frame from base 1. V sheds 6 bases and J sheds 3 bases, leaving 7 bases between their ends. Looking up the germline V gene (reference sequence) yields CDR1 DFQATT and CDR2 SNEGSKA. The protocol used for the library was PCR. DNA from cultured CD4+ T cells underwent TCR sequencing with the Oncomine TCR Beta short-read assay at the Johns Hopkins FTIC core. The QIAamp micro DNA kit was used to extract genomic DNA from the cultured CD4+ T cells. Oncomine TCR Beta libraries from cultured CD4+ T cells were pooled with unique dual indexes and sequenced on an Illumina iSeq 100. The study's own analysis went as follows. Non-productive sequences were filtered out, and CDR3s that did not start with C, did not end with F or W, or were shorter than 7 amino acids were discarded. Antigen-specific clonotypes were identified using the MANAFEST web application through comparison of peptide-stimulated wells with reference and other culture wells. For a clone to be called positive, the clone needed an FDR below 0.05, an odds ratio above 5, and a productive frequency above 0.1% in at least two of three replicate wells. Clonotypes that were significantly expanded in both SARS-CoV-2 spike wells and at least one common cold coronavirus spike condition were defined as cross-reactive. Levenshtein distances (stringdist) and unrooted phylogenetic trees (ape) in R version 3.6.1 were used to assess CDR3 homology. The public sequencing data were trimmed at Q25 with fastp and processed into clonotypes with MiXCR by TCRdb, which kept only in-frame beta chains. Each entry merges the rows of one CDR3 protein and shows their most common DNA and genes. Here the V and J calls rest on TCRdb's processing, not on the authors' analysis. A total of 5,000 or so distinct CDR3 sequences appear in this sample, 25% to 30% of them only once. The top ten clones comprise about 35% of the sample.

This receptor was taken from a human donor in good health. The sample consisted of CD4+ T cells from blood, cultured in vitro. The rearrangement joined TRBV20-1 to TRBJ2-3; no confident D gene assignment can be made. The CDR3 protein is CSAGRTDTQYF. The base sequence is TGCAGTGCAGGACGAACAGATACGCAGTATTTT.